The entry that follows covers one TCR beta chain sequence. Its target is unknown. Generation of TCR beta libraries employed quantitative 5'-RACE incorporating molecular barcodes. TCRdb re-derived calls from the 5' RACE reads in MiXCR, one entry per CDR3 protein. The table lists about 340,000 distinct CDR3 sequences, around 7.6% of them singletons. This sample was taken from a study of CD8 T cells in ankylosing spondylitis. Study-level findings and limits: With a CD8+ phenotype, disease-linked clones were relatively rare in peripheral blood. Characteristic of ankylosing spondylitis blood, it appeared, was a TCR beta motif comprising 7 to 9 highly homologous variants.

CDR1 MNHEY and CDR2 SMNVEV come from the germline V gene (reference sequence). The CDR3 totals 15 residues. Trimming removed 4 bases from V and 5 bases from J; junction bases left unmatched: 8. Source material: blood, either unsorted or a sorted T cell fraction (not recorded which). The TCR comes from a male donor with ankylosing spondylitis. The V and J genes are TRBV27 and TRBJ2-7, with 10 bases matching TRBD2. This chain's CDR3 is CASSYGLAGENEQYF. CDR3 nucleotides: TGTGCCAGCAGTTATGGGCTAGCGGGAGAAAACGAGCAGTACTTC.